This T cell receptor (beta chain) originates from a study of beta chain features in type 1 diabetes. Notes on the study in general: Whether HLA type affects TCRB rearrangement stayed undetermined in the present work. Shortening that was moderate but significant affected the TCRB CDR3s of Type 1 diabetes patients in all four CD4+ subsets.

The investigators reverse transcribed all of the isolated RNA, so they sequenced expressed TCRB transcripts. Profiled with immunoSEQ multiplex PCR; TCRdb holds only in-frame clones, not every one. The sample contains around 400,000 clones, less than 15% of which appear only once. The CDR3 loop spans 15 amino acids. J gave up 4 bases and V 3 bases, and 4 bases lay outside the gene matches. Germline V lookup: CDR1 KGHSH, CDR2 LQKENI. This clone was counted a few times. What it binds is not known. Sequenced: naive CD4+ T cells from blood. This clonotype originated in a woman aged 18-35 years in good health. The chain recombines TRBV18 with TRBJ2-1; 9 bases agree with TRBD1. The CDR3 DNA reads TGTGCCAGCTCACCCGGGACAGGGACATACAATGAGCAGTTCTTC. It codes for CASSPGTGTYNEQFF.